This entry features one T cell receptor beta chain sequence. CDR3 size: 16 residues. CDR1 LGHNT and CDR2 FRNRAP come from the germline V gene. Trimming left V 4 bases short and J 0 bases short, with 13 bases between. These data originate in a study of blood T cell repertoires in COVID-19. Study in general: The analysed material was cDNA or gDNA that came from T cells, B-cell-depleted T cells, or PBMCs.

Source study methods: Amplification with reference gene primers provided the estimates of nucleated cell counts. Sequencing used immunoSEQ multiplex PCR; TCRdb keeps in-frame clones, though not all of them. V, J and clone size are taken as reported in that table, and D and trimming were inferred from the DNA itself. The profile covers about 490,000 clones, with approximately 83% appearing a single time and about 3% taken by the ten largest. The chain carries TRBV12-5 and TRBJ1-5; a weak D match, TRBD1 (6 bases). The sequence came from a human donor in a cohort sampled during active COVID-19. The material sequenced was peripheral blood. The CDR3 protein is CASGSRTDYSNQPQHF. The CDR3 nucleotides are TGTGCTAGTGGTTCCCGGACAGATTATAGCAATCAGCCCCAGCATTTT.